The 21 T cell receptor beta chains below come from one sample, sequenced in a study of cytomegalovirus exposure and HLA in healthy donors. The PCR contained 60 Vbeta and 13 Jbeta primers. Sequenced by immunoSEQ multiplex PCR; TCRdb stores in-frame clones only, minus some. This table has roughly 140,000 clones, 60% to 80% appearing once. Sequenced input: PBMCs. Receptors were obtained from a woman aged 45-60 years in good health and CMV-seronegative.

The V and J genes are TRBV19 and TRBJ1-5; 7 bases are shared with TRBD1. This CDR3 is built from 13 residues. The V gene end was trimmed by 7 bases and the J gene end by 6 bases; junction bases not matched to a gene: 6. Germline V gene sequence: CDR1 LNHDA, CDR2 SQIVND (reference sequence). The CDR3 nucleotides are TGTGCCAGTATGTACAGGGGTGGTCAGCCCCAGCATTTT. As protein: CASMYRGGQPQHF.

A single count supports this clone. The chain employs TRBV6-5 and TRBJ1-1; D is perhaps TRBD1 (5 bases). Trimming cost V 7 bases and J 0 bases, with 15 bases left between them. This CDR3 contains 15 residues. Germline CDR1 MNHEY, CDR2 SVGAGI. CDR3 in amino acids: CASTQGGKVNTEAFF. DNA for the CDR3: TGTGCCAGCACCCAGGGAGGGAAAGTGAACACTGAAGCTTTCTTT.

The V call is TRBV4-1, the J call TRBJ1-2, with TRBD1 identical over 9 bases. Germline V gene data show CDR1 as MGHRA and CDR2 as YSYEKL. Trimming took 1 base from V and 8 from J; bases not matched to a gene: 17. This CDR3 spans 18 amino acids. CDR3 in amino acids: CASSQVGYRGLYEEGYTF. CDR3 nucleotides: TGCGCCAGCAGCCAAGTAGGTTACAGGGGGCTGTATGAGGAAGGCTACACCTTC.

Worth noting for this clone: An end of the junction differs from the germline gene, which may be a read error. The CDR3 sequence: CASSLAPDKLWTEAFF. In DNA, the CDR3 is TGTGCTAGCAGCTTAGCCCCCGACAAGTTATGGACTGAAGCTTTCTTT. The chain uses TRBV7-7 and TRBJ1-1; D ambiguous. The germline gives CDR1 SSHAT, CDR2 FNYEAQ (reference sequence). CDR3 length: 16 amino acids. Filled out from reference TRBV7-7 and TRBJ1-1, the complete variable domain reads GAGVSQSPRYKVTKRGQDVTLRCDPISSHATLYWYQQALGQGPEFLTYFNYEAQPDKSGLPSDRFSAERPEGSISTLTIQRTEQRDSAMYRCASSLAPDKLWTEAFFGQGTRLTVV.

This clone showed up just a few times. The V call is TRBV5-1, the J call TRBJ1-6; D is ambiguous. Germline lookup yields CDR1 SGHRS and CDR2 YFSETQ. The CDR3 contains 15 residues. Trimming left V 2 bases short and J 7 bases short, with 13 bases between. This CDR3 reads CASSFYGEPNSPLHF. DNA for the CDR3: TGCGCCAGCAGCTTTTATGGGGAGCCCAATTCACCCCTCCACTTT.

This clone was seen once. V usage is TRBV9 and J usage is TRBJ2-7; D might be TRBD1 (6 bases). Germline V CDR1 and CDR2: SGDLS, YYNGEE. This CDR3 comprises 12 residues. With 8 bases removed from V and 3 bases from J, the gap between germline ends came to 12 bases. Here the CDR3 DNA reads TGTGCCAGGAACAGGGTAAACTACGAGCAGTACTTC. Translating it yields CARNRVNYEQYF.

The CDR3 is CASSESSFVQETQYF. The CDR3, as DNA: TGTGCCAGCAGTGAAAGTAGTTTTGTGCAAGAGACCCAGTACTTC. The V gene is TRBV6-1, the J gene TRBJ2-5; D gene unclear. V lost 2 bases and J lost 2, with 12 bases in between. The germline CDR1 and CDR2 sequences are MNHNS and SASEGT. There are 15 residues in the CDR3.

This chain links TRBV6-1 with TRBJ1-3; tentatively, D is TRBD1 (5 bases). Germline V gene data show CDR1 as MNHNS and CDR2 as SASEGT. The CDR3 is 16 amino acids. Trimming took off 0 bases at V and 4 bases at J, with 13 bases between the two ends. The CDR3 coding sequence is TGTGCCAGCAGTGAAGCGCTTCTAGGGGCGGGAAACACCATATATTTT. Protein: CASSEALLGAGNTIYF.

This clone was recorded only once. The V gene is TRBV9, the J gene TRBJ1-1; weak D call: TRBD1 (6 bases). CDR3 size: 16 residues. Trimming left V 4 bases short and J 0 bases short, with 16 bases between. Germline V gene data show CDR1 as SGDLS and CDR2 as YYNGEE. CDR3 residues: CASSSRTVSVNTEAFF. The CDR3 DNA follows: TGTGCCAGCAGCTCACGGACAGTATCGGTGAACACTGAAGCTTTCTTT.

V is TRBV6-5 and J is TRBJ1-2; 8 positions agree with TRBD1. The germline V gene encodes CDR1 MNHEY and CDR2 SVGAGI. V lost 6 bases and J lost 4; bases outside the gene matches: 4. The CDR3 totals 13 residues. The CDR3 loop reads CASRKTGAYGYTF. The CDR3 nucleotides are TGTGCCAGCAGGAAGACAGGGGCCTATGGCTACACCTTC.

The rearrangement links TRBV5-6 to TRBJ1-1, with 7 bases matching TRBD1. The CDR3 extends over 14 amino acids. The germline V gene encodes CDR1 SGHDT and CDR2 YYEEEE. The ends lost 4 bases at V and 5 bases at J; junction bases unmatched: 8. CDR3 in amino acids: CASSDAGGWTEAFF. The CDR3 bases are TGTGCCAGCAGCGATGCAGGGGGTTGGACTGAAGCTTTCTTT.

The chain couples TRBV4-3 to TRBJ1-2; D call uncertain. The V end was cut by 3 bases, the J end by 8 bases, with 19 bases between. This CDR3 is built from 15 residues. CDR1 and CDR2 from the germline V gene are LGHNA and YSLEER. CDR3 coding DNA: TGCGCCAGCAGCCAGTACTATTCCCCTTCTGGGGGCTACACCTTC. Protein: CASSQYYSPSGGYTF.

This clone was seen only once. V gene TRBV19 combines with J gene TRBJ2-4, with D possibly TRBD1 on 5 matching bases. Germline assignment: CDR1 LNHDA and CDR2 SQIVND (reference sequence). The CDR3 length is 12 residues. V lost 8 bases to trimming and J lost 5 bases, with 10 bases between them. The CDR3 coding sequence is TGTGCCAGTTCTGGGGCAGAAAACATTCAGTACTTC. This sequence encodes CASSGAENIQYF.

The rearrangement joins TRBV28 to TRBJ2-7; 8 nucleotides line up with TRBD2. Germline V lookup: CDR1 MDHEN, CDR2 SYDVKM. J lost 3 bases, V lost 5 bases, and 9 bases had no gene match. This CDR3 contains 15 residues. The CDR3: CASSRTSLYSYEQYF. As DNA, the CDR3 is TGTGCCAGCAGTCGGACTAGCCTATATAGCTACGAGCAGTACTTC.

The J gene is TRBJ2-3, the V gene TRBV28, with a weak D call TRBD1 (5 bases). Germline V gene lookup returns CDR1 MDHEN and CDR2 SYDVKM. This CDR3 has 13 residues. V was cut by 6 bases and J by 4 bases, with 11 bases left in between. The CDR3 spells CASSLEGADTQYF. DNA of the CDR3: TGTGCCAGCAGCTTGGAAGGGGCAGATACGCAGTATTTT.

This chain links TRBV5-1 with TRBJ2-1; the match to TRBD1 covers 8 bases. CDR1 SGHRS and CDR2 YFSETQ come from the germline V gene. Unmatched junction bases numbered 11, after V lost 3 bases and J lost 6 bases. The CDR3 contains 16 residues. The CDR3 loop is CASSWNVGTGGNEQFF. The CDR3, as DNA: TGCGCCAGCAGCTGGAACGTTGGCACAGGGGGCAATGAGCAGTTCTTC.

CDR3 in DNA: TGTGCCAGCAGGGGGGAGGACTTTTCGACCTACGAGCAGTACTTC. It codes for CASRGEDFSTYEQYF. The chain has TRBV28 and TRBJ2-7, with TRBD2 as a possible D gene (6 bases). Germline V gene data show CDR1 as MDHEN and CDR2 as SYDVKM. The V gene lost 6 bases and the J gene lost 2 bases, with 17 bases spanning the gap. The CDR3 has 15 residues.

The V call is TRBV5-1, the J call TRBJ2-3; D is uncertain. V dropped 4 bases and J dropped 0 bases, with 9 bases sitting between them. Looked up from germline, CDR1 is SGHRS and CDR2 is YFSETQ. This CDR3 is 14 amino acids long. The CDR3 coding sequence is TGCGCCAGCAGCCCCCTAATTAGCACAGATACGCAGTATTTT. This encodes CASSPLISTDTQYF. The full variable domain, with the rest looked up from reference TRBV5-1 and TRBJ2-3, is KAGVTQTPRYLIKTRGQQVTLSCSPISGHRSVSWYQQTPGQGLQFLFEYFSETQRNKGNFPGRFSGRQFSNSRSEMNVSTLELGDSALYLCASSPLISTDTQYFGPGTRLTVL.

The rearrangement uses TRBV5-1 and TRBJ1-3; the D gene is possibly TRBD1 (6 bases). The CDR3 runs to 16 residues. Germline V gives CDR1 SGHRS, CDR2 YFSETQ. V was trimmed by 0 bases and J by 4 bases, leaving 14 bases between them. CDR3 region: CASSLALGAQGNTIYF. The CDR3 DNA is TGCGCCAGCAGCTTGGCCCTGGGGGCGCAGGGAAACACCATATATTTT.

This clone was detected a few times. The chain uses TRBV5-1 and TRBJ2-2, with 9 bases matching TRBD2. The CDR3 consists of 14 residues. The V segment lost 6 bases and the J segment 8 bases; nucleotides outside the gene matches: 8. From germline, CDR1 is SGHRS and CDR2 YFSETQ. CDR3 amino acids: CASTPGTSRGELFF. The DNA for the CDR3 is TGCGCCAGCACCCCGGGGACTAGCCGGGGGGAGCTGTTTTTT.

DNA of the CDR3: TGTGCCAGCAGCGCAGTACGTCGCTACACCTTC. It yields the protein CASSAVRRYTF. The gene calls are TRBV9 and TRBJ1-2; no reliable D call. The V end was cut by 3 bases, the J end by 9 bases, with 9 bases between. Germline CDR1 SGDLS, CDR2 YYNGEE. The CDR3 is 11 amino acids.